These T cell receptor beta chains were read from a single sample in a study of human T cells and chemical hapten exposure. Using its own MiXCR run on the RACE reads, TCRdb lists one record per CDR3 protein. Of roughly 250,000 distinct CDR3 sequences in the sample, about 8.6% were seen once. The material sequenced was whole blood, taken in connection with sensitization to the hapten diphenylcyclopropenone (DPC). These receptor sequences come from a woman aged 40 to 50 with alopecia areata. Some clones in this sample may be carry-over from other donors' samples. The CDR3 runs from the conserved cysteine through the conserved F or W. Each record gives: J gene, clone size, V gene, D gene, CDR3 protein, CDR3 DNA. D genes are given only for firm matches. Not every row has a clone size; where given, it reads once, few, many or a size class.

>TRBJ1-5|NA|TRBV10-3|NA
CAISVGSNQPQHF
TGTGCCATCAGTGTAGGTAGCAATCAGCCCCAGCATTTT
>TRBJ2-3|few|TRBV6-5|NA
CASSYATRPTSTDTQYF
TGTGCCAGCAGTTACGCAACTAGACCTACTAGCACAGATACGCAGTATTTT
>TRBJ2-2|many|TRBV5-1|NA
CASSLPSANTGELFF
TGCGCCAGCAGCTTGCCTAGCGCGAACACCGGGGAGCTGTTTTTT
>TRBJ2-3|NA|TRBV27|TRBD2
CASSLGRGLDTQYF
TGTGCCAGCAGTTTGGGGAGGGGCTTAGATACGCAGTATTTT
>TRBJ2-5|NA|TRBV18|TRBD1
CASSPRGQGDETQYF
TGTGCCAGCTCACCACGCGGACAGGGGGACGAGACCCAGTACTTC
>TRBJ2-1|few|TRBV2|TRBD1
CASSLSMTGIIGFF
TGTGCCAGCAGTTTGTCTATGACAGGGATAATAGGATTCTTC
>TRBJ1-5|NA|TRBV12-3/TRBV12-4|TRBD1
CASSPAGTGPNQPQHF
TGTGCCAGCAGTCCGGCCGGGACAGGTCCCAATCAGCCCCAGCATTTT
>TRBJ2-1|NA|TRBV2|NA
CASSDIRSSYNEQFF
TGTGCCAGCAGTGACATACGGAGCTCCTACAATGAGCAGTTCTTC
>TRBJ1-1|many|TRBV12-3/TRBV12-4|NA
CASSRDRTNTEAFF
TGTGCCAGCAGCCGAGACAGGACAAACACTGAAGCTTTCTTT
>TRBJ2-2|few|TRBV25-1|TRBD2
CASSAGTSGRATVGELFF
TGTGCCAGCAGTGCCGGGACTAGCGGGAGGGCCACGGTCGGGGAGCTGTTTTTT
>TRBJ1-5|many|TRBV27|NA
CASSLRPAGPHQPQHF
TGTGCCAGCAGTTTAAGGCCGGCAGGACCACATCAGCCCCAGCATTTT
>TRBJ2-7|NA|TRBV6-2/TRBV6-3|NA
CASSPLLGGRDEQYF
TGTGCCAGCAGTCCCCTTTTGGGGGGCCGGGACGAGCAGTACTTC
>TRBJ2-1|many|TRBV7-2|NA
CASSLWSTPNEQFF
TGTGCCAGCAGCTTATGGTCTACCCCGAATGAGCAGTTCTTC
>TRBJ2-3|few|TRBV7-2|TRBD2
CASSFGTSGGLDTQYF
TGTGCCAGCAGCTTTGGGACTAGCGGGGGATTGGATACGCAGTATTTT
>TRBJ1-1|NA|TRBV20-1|TRBD1
CSASKRQGDTEAFF
TGCAGTGCTAGCAAGAGACAGGGTGACACTGAAGCTTTCTTT
>TRBJ2-4|NA|TRBV9|NA
CASSGDSALAKNIQYF
TGTGCCAGCAGCGGAGACTCGGCCTTAGCCAAAAACATTCAGTACTTC
>TRBJ2-1|many|TRBV12-3/TRBV12-4|TRBD1
CASSLGQGNYNEQFF
TGTGCCAGCAGTCTTGGACAGGGCAACTACAATGAGCAGTTCTTC
>TRBJ2-3|few|TRBV7-2|NA
CASSPAGTSTDTQYF
TGTGCCAGCAGCCCCGCCGGGACAAGCACAGATACGCAGTATTTT
>TRBJ2-1|few|TRBV5-1|NA
CASSWQNNEQFF
TGCGCCAGCAGCTGGCAAAACAATGAGCAGTTCTTC
>TRBJ1-5|NA|TRBV19|NA
CASSIARNQPQHF
TGTGCCAGTAGTATAGCGAGGAATCAGCCCCAGCATTTT
>TRBJ2-3|few|TRBV20-1|TRBD2
CSAPKSGVLSTDTQYF
TGCAGTGCTCCCAAGAGCGGGGTCCTCAGCACAGATACGCAGTATTTT
>TRBJ1-4|few|TRBV5-1|TRBD1
CASSDPGGRLFF
TGCGCCAGCAGCGACCCAGGGGGTCGACTGTTTTTT
>TRBJ2-7|NA|TRBV7-2|NA
CASSPRGTSYEQYF
TGTGCCAGCAGCCCTCGTGGGACATCCTACGAGCAGTACTTC
>TRBJ1-5|many|TRBV9|NA
CASSAGTGRQPQHF
TGTGCCAGCAGCGCCGGGACCGGGCGTCAGCCCCAGCATTTT
>TRBJ1-2|NA|TRBV5-4|NA
CASSAGGVQGYTF
TGTGCCAGCAGTGCTGGAGGCGTGCAGGGCTACACCTTC
>TRBJ2-1|NA|TRBV12-3/TRBV12-4|TRBD2
CASSSKSGRVYNEQFF
TGTGCCAGCAGTTCCAAAAGCGGGAGGGTTTACAATGAGCAGTTCTTC
>TRBJ2-5|NA|TRBV28|TRBD2
CASSFSRGSLQETQYF
TGTGCCAGCAGTTTTAGCCGCGGGAGCCTCCAAGAGACCCAGTACTTC
>TRBJ1-2|NA|TRBV28|TRBD1
CASRTPWTGINYGYTF
TGTGCCAGCCGAACGCCCTGGACAGGGATTAACTATGGCTACACCTTC
>TRBJ1-1|many|TRBV27|NA
CASIGQWRTEAFF
TGTGCCAGCATTGGTCAGTGGAGGACTGAAGCTTTCTTT
>TRBJ2-3|NA|TRBV4-2|TRBD2
CASSQDVLAGADTQYF
TGTGCCAGCAGCCAAGATGTCCTAGCGGGAGCCGATACGCAGTATTTT
>TRBJ2-7|NA|TRBV6-5|NA
CASSYEGIPYEQYF
TGTGCCAGCAGTTATGAAGGCATCCCCTACGAGCAGTACTTC
>TRBJ2-2|NA|TRBV3-1|NA
CASSQEWLTGELFF
TGTGCCAGCAGCCAAGAGTGGCTGACCGGGGAGCTGTTTTTT
>TRBJ2-4|few|TRBV29-1|TRBD1
CSVDGKSSRDRVTLAKNIQYF
TGCAGCGTTGATGGGAAGTCATCAAGGGACAGGGTAACTCTGGCCAAAAACATTCAGTACTTC
>TRBJ1-1|NA|TRBV6-2/TRBV6-3|NA
CASSYPRGGAGTEAFF
TGTGCCAGCAGTTACCCCCGCGGGGGGGCGGGGACTGAAGCTTTCTTT
>TRBJ1-1|many|TRBV27|NA
CANVKGPLKAFF
TGTGCCAACGTTAAAGGGCCCTTAAAAGCTTTCTTT
>TRBJ1-6|few|TRBV11-2|NA
CASSLLDDYNSPLHF
TGTGCCAGCAGCTTGTTGGATGACTATAATTCACCCCTCCACTTT
>TRBJ2-7|NA|TRBV25-1|NA
CASQQGRENEQYF
TGTGCTTCACAACAGGGGAGGGAGAACGAGCAGTACTTC
>TRBJ2-5|NA|TRBV6-5|NA
CASSYSRRGETQYF
TGTGCCAGCAGTTACTCCCGTAGGGGAGAGACCCAGTACTTC
>TRBJ2-7|NA|TRBV27|NA
CASSPGAGSLTYEQYF
TGTGCCAGCAGCCCCGGAGCAGGGTCCCTTACCTACGAGCAGTACTTC
>TRBJ1-4|NA|TRBV2|TRBD1
CASSPDRGSRGEKLFF
TGTGCCAGCAGTCCAGACAGGGGATCCCGAGGAGAAAAACTGTTTTTT
>TRBJ2-1|few|TRBV28|NA
CASLPGTTRRQFF
TGTGCCAGCCTTCCGGGCACTACGAGGAGGCAGTTCTTC
>TRBJ1-4|many|TRBV4-2|NA
CASSQELARPNEKLFF
TGTGCCAGCAGCCAAGAACTAGCCAGGCCTAATGAAAAACTGTTTTTT
>TRBJ1-1|few|TRBV20-1|TRBD1
CSVGTGNAEAFF
TGCAGTGTAGGGACAGGGAACGCTGAAGCTTTCTTT
>TRBJ2-1|NA|TRBV5-6|TRBD1
CASSKDRVSSYNEQFF
TGTGCCAGCAGCAAGGACAGGGTATCTTCCTACAATGAGCAGTTCTTC
>TRBJ1-6|NA|TRBV20-1|NA
CSARQTNSPLHF
TGCAGTGCTAGACAGACGAATTCACCCCTCCACTTT
>TRBJ2-1|few|TRBV5-1|TRBD2
CASSPWTSGAALSHEQFF
TGCGCCAGCAGCCCTTGGACTAGCGGGGCCGCACTTAGTCATGAGCAGTTCTTC
>TRBJ1-4|few|TRBV11-2|TRBD1
CASSSEQGGSEKLFF
TGTGCCAGCAGCTCGGAACAGGGGGGAAGTGAAAAACTGTTTTTT
>TRBJ2-7|few|TRBV9|TRBD2
CASSVTPSGSYEQYF
TGTGCCAGCAGCGTAACCCCTAGCGGGAGCTACGAGCAGTACTTC